This T cell receptor beta chain was sequenced in a study of beta chain features in type 1 diabetes. Overall study findings and caveats: Patients' naive, central memory and Treg TCRB repertoires seemed closer to one another than those of healthy donors. PCR might favor shorter templates, equally in patients and controls. Among patients with Type 1 diabetes, TCRB CDR3s were moderately but significantly shorter in every one of the four CD4+ subsets.

In regard to this clone: Its specificity is unknown. The sample holds other DNA sequences that translate to the same CDR3.

The investigators reverse transcribed all of the isolated RNA, so they sequenced expressed TCRB transcripts. Regulatory, naive and central memory T cell samples averaged about 3.57 million reads. Only in-frame clones appear in the TCRdb table, and some are missing; sequencing was by immunoSEQ multiplex PCR. The data contain a few hundred thousand clones, 8% to 10% of them seen just once; the ten biggest clones take up approximately 0.55%. V gave up 4 bases and J gave up 2 bases, with 12 bases separating them. Germline V CDR1 and CDR2: SGHRS, YFSETQ. This CDR3 is 14 amino acids long. The V and J genes are TRBV5-1 and TRBJ2-5; tentative D call: TRBD2 (5 bases). The sequenced material came from central memory CD4+ T cells from blood. This sequence was found in a man under 40 with type 1 diabetes. In DNA form, the CDR3 reads TGCGCCAGCAGCCTTGGCGAGGGTCAAGAGACCCAGTACTTC. As protein: CASSLGEGQETQYF.